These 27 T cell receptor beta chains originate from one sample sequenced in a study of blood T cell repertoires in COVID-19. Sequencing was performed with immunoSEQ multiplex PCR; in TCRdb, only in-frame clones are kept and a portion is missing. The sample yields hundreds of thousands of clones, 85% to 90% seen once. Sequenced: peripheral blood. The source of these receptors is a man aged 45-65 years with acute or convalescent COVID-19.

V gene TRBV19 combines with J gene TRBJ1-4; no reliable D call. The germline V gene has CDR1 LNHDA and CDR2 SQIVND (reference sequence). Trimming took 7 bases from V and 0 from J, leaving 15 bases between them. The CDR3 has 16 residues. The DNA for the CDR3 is TGTGCCAGTATTACTTCGGGGAAAACAACTAATGAAAAACTGTTTTTT. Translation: CASITSGKTTNEKLFF.

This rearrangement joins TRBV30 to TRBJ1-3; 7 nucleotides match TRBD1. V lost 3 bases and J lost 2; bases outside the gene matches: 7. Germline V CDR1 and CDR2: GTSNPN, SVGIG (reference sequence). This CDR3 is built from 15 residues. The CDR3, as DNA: TGTGCCTGGAGGGCTAAACAGGGGACTGGAAACACCATATATTTT. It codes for CAWRAKQGTGNTIYF.

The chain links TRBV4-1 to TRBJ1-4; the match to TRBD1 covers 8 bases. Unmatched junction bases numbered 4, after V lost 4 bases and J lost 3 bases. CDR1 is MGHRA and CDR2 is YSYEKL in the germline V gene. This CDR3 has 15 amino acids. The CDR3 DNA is TGCGCCAGCAGCCTACAGGGGGGGGCTAATGAAAAACTGTTTTTT. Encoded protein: CASSLQGGANEKLFF.

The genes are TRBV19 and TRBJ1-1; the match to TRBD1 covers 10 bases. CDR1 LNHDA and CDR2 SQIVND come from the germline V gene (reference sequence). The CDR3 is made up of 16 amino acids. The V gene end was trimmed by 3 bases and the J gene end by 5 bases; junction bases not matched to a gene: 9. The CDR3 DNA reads TGTGCCAGTAGTATCCCCGACAGGGGGCCGGGGACTGAAGCTTTCTTT. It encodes CASSIPDRGPGTEAFF.

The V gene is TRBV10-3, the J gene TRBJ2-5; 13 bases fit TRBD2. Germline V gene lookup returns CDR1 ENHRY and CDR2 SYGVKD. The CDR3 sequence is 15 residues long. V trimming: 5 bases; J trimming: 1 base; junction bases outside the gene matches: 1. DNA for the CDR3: TGTGCCATCAGTACTAGCGGGGGGGCCCAAGAGACCCAGTACTTC. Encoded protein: CAISTSGGAQETQYF.

The chain's CDR3 is CASSTGQANYGYTF. As DNA, the CDR3 is TGTGCCAGCAGCACGGGACAGGCGAACTATGGCTACACCTTC. This chain links TRBV5-4 with TRBJ1-2; 8 nucleotides align to TRBD1. Germline CDR1 reads SGHNT; CDR2 reads YYREEE (reference sequence). J was trimmed by 2 bases and V by 4 bases; bases with no gene match: 4. The CDR3 length is 14 residues.

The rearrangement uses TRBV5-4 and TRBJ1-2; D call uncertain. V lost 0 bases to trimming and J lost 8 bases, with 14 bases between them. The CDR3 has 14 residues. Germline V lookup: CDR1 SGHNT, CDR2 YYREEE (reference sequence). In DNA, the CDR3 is TGTGCCAGCAGCTTGGCCGGGGTGGGGAAAGGCTACACCTTC. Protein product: CASSLAGVGKGYTF.

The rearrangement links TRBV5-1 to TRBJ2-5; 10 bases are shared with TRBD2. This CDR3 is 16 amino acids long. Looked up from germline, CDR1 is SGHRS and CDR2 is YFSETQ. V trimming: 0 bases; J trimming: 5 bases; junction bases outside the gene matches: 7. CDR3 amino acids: CASSLGSSGGAETQYF. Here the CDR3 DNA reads TGCGCCAGCAGCTTGGGTTCAAGCGGGGGGGCGGAGACCCAGTACTTC.

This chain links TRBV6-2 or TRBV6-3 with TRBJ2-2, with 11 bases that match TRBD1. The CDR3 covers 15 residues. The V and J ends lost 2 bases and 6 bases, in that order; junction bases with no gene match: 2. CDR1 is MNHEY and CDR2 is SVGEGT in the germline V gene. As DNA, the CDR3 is TGTGCCAGCAGTTACGGGACAGGGGGGGCCGGGGAGCTGTTTTTT. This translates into CASSYGTGGAGELFF.

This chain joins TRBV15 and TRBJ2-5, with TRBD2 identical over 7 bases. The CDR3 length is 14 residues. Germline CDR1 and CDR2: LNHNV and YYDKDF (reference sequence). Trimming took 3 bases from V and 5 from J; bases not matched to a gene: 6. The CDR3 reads CATSSPGGFETQYF. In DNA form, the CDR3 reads TGTGCCACCAGCAGCCCCGGGGGGTTTGAGACCCAGTACTTC.

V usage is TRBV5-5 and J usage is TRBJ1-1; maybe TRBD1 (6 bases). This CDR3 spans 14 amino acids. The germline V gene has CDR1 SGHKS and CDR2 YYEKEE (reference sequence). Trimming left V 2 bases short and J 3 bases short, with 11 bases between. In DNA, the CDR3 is TGTGCCAGCAGCTTCAGGGGCGCGGACACTGAAGCTTTCTTT. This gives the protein CASSFRGADTEAFF.

The CDR3 loop is CASSPGVPPLYEQYF. Written as DNA, the CDR3 is TGTGCCAGCAGCCCCGGAGTTCCCCCCCTATACGAGCAGTACTTC. The chain couples TRBV11-2 to TRBJ2-7; the D is unclear. Deletions cut 5 bases from V and 4 bases from J, with 18 bases between. This CDR3 spans 15 amino acids. Germline lookup yields CDR1 SGHAT and CDR2 FQNNGV.

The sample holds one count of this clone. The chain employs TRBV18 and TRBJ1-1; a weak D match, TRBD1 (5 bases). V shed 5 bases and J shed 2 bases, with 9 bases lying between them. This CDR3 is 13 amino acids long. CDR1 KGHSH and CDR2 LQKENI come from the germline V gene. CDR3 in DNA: TGTGCCAGCTCAGCAGACAGAAACACTGAAGCTTTCTTT. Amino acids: CASSADRNTEAFF.

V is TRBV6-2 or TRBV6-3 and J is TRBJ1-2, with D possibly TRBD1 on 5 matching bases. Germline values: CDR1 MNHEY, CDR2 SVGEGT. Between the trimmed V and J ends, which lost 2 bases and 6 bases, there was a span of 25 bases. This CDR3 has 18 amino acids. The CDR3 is CASSYEGRRGAAGDGYTF. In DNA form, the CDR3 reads TGTGCCAGCAGTTACGAGGGGAGGCGGGGCGCGGCGGGTGATGGCTACACCTTC.

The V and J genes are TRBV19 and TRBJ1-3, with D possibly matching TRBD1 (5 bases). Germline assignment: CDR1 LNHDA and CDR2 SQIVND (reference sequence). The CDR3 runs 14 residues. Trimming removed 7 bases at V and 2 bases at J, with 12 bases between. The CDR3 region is CASTAGSTGNTIYF. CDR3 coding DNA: TGTGCCAGTACCGCAGGGTCTACTGGAAACACCATATATTTT.

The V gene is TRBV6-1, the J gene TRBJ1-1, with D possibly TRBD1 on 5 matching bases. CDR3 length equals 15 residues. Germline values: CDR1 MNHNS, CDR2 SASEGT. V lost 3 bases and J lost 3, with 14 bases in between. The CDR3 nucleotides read TGTGCCAGCAGTGAGCCGACAGCCCCTCACACTGAAGCTTTCTTT. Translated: CASSEPTAPHTEAFF.

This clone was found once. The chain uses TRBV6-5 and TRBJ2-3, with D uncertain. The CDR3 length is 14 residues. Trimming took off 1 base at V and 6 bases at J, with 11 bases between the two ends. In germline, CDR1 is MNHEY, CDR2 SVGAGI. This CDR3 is CASSYLLIFDTQYF. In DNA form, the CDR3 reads TGTGCCAGCAGTTACTTGCTAATTTTCGATACGCAGTATTTT.

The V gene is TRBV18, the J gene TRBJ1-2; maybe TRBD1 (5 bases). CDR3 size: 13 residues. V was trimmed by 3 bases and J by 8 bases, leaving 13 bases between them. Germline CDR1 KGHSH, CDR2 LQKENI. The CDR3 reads CASSPGGSIGYTF. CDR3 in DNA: TGTGCCAGCTCACCGGGGGGGAGTATCGGCTACACCTTC.

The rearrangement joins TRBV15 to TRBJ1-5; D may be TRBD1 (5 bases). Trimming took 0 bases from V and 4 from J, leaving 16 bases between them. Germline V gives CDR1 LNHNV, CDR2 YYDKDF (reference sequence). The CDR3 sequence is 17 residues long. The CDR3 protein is CATSRDLGARVNQPQHF. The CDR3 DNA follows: TGTGCCACCAGCAGAGATCTTGGGGCCAGGGTGAATCAGCCCCAGCATTTT.

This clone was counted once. CDR3 sequence: CASSMRPAEGQPQHF. CDR3 DNA sequence: TGTGCCAGTAGTATGCGTCCGGCAGAGGGTCAGCCCCAGCATTTT. This chain links TRBV19 with TRBJ1-5, with D unclear. The CDR3 has 15 amino acids. Deletions cut 3 bases from V and 6 bases from J, with 15 bases between. The germline CDR1 and CDR2 sequences are LNHDA and SQIVND (reference sequence).

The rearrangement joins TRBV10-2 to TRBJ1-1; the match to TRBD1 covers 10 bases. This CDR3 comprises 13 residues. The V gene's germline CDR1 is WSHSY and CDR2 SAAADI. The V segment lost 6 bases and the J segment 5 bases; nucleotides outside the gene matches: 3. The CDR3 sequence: CASSGQGGTEAFF. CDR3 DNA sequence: TGCGCCAGCAGCGGACAGGGGGGAACTGAAGCTTTCTTT.

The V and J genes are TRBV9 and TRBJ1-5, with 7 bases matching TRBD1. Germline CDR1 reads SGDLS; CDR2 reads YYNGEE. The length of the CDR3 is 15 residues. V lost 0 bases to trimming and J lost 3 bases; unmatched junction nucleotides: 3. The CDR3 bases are TGTGCCAGCAGCGTAGGGGACAGCTTCAATCAGCCCCAGCATTTT. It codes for CASSVGDSFNQPQHF. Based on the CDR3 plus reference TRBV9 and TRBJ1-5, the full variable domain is DSGVTQTPKHLITATGQRVTLRCSPRSGDLSVYWYQQSLDQGLQFLIQYYNGEERAKGNILERFSAQQFPDLHSELNLSSLELGDSALYFCASSVGDSFNQPQHFGDGTRLSIL.

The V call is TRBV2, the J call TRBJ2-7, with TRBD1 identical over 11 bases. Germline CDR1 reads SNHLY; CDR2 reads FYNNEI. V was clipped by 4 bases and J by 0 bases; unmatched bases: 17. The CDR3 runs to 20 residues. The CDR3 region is CASSVKEGQGAYGSSYEQYF. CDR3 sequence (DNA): TGTGCCAGCAGTGTAAAGGAAGGACAGGGGGCGTATGGGAGCTCCTACGAGCAGTACTTC.

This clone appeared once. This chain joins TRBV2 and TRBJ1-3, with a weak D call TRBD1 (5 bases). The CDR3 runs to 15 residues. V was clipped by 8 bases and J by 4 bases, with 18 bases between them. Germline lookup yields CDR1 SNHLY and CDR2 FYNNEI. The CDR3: CASSGQDVRGNTIYF. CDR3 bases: TGTGCCAGCTCTGGACAAGATGTCCGCGGAAACACCATATATTTT.

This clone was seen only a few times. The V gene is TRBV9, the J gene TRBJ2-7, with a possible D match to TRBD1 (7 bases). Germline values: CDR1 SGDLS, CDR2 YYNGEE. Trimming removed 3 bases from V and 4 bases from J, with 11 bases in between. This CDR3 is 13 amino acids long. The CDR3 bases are TGTGCCAGCAGCGCCGCGGGACAGTACGAGCAGTACTTC. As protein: CASSAAGQYEQYF.

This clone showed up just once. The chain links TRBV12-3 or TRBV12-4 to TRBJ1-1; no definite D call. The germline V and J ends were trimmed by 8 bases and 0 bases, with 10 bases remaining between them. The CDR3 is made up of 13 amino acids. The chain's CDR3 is CASQQNMNTEAFF. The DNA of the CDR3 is TGTGCCAGCCAACAGAACATGAACACTGAAGCTTTCTTT.

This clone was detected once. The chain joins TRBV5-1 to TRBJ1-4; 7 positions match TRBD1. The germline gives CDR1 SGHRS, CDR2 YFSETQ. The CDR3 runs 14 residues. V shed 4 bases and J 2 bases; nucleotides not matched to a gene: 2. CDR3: CASSAGGTNEKLFF. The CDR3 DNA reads TGCGCCAGCAGCGCAGGGGGTACTAATGAAAAACTGTTTTTT.